The 22 T cell receptor beta chains listed next were all sequenced from one sample in a study of blood T cell repertoires in COVID-19. Repertoires were generated with immunoSEQ multiplex PCR, while TCRdb's copy carries only in-frame clones and drops some. The sample consists of roughly 200,000 clones, around 83% of them appearing once. Sample: peripheral blood. The receptors stem from a human donor in a cohort sampled during active COVID-19.

This clone has a single count. The chain combines TRBV7-9 with TRBJ2-3, with 7 bases matching TRBD1. Germline lookup yields CDR1 SEHNR and CDR2 FQNEAQ (reference sequence). V gave up 6 bases and J gave up 0 bases; unmatched junction bases: 6. There are 15 residues in the CDR3. The CDR3 coding sequence is TGTGCCAGCAGTTCACGACAGGGAAGCACAGATACGCAGTATTTT. This translates into CASSSRQGSTDTQYF.

The chain joins TRBV7-9 to TRBJ1-6; 8 nucleotides align to TRBD1. CDR1 and CDR2 from the germline V gene are SEHNR and FQNEAQ (reference sequence). The CDR3 extends over 15 amino acids. With 6 bases clipped from V and 9 bases from J, the junction kept 10 bases outside the gene matches. In DNA, the CDR3 is TGTGCCAGCAGACCCTCCGGACAGGGATTTTCACCCCTCCACTTT. Translation: CASRPSGQGFSPLHF.

This clone was seen a few times. Relative to the germline gene, one junction end is altered; a read error may explain this. V is TRBV7-9 and J is TRBJ1-1; 9 bases fit TRBD1. In germline, CDR1 is SEHNR, CDR2 FQNEAQ (reference sequence). This CDR3 is 12 amino acids long. CDR3 DNA: TGTGCCAGCAGCTTAGAAGGGACAGGGAGGAACTTT. Its protein product is CASSLEGTGRNF.

There are a few counts of this clone. This chain uses TRBV2 with TRBJ1-5; TRBD1 matches 7 bases. The CDR3 consists of 14 residues. The V gene's germline CDR1 is SNHLY and CDR2 FYNNEI. J gave up 9 bases and V 4 bases, and 9 bases lay outside the gene matches. Written as DNA, the CDR3 is TGTGCCAGCAGTGGGGGGACAGCCCCTTCGCCCCAGCATTTT. Translation: CASSGGTAPSPQHF.

The CDR3 DNA reads TGTGCCATCAGCCGCAGGGGGAGCGACGGGGAGCTGTTTTTT. The encoded protein is CAISRRGSDGELFF. The rearrangement joins TRBV10-3 to TRBJ2-2, with 7 positions matching TRBD1. CDR1 and CDR2 (germline): ENHRY, SYGVKD. After removal of 6 bases from V and 7 bases from J, the junction contained 8 bases not matched to a gene. This CDR3 spans 14 amino acids.

V is TRBV20-1 and J is TRBJ2-4; D possibly corresponds to TRBD2 (5 bases). V lost 6 bases and J 12 bases, leaving 15 bases between the germline ends. Germline lookup yields CDR1 DFQATT and CDR2 SNEGSKA (reference sequence). This CDR3 contains 11 residues. CDR3 bases: TGCAGTGCCCCCGTGAGCCGGGATCAGTACTTC. Translated: CSAPVSRDQYF.

This clone was recorded at least ten times. This chain connects TRBV2 to TRBJ1-4; 8 bases are a match to TRBD1. Germline V gene data show CDR1 as SNHLY and CDR2 as FYNNEI. J lost 4 bases, V lost 1 base, and 8 bases had no gene match. This CDR3 is 17 amino acids long. CDR3: CASSEGQGRGDNEKLFF. Written as DNA, the CDR3 is TGTGCCAGCAGTGAAGGACAGGGGAGGGGTGATAATGAAAAACTGTTTTTT.

The J gene is TRBJ1-3, the V gene TRBV7-8; 9 bases are a match to TRBD1. The CDR3 has 16 residues. Unmatched junction bases numbered 5, after V lost 4 bases and J lost 1 base. Germline assignment: CDR1 SGHVS and CDR2 FQNEAQ. This CDR3 reads CASSSAGTGSGNTIYF. CDR3 in DNA: TGTGCCAGCAGCTCAGCCGGGACAGGGTCTGGAAACACCATATATTTT.

J is TRBJ2-3 and V is TRBV27; unclear D gene. Germline CDR1 MNHEY, CDR2 SMNVEV (reference sequence). There are 14 residues in the CDR3. V lost 5 bases, J lost 1 base, and 10 bases lay in between. The CDR3 bases are TGTGCCAGCAGTCCAAGCGTTGGCACAGATACGCAGTATTTT. Its protein is CASSPSVGTDTQYF.

This clone showed up just a few times. The chain joins TRBV7-9 to TRBJ2-3, with 8 bases matching TRBD2. The V and J ends lost 5 bases and 1 base, in that order; junction bases with no gene match: 2. This CDR3 is built from 14 residues. Germline lookup yields CDR1 SEHNR and CDR2 FQNEAQ (reference sequence). In DNA form, the CDR3 reads TGTGCCAGCAGCCGGGAGGGGGGCACAGATACGCAGTATTTT. Its translation is CASSREGGTDTQYF.

The rearrangement links TRBV4-1 to TRBJ2-7; 8 nucleotides line up with TRBD1. CDR3 length: 16 residues. Germline CDR1 reads MGHRA; CDR2 reads YSYEKL. With 3 bases clipped from V and 5 bases from J, the junction kept 12 bases outside the gene matches. CDR3: CASSQSPGGAFDEQYF. The CDR3 nucleotides read TGCGCCAGCAGCCAGAGTCCAGGGGGCGCGTTTGACGAGCAGTACTTC.

The chain uses TRBV27 and TRBJ2-1, with 9 bases aligning to TRBD2. Germline CDR1 MNHEY, CDR2 SMNVEV (reference sequence). This CDR3 comprises 15 residues. Germline trimming cut 2 bases from V and 8 bases from J; bases unmatched to any gene: 7. CDR3 protein: CASSLLAGSSHEQFF. Here the CDR3 DNA reads TGTGCCAGCAGTTTACTAGCGGGAAGTTCCCATGAGCAGTTCTTC.

This clone appeared a few times. The chain joins TRBV2 to TRBJ2-5, with 14 bases fitting TRBD2. Looked up from germline, CDR1 is SNHLY and CDR2 is FYNNEI. CDR3 length: 15 residues. J was trimmed by 4 bases and V by 7 bases; bases with no gene match: 5. The DNA for the CDR3 is TGTGCCAGCAAAGGACTAGCGGGAGGTCGAGAGACCCAGTACTTC. This sequence encodes CASKGLAGGRETQYF.

The chain couples TRBV14 to TRBJ2-1; 10 nucleotides agree with TRBD2. CDR1 SGHDN and CDR2 FVKESK come from the germline V gene. The V segment lost 2 bases and the J segment 16 bases; nucleotides outside the gene matches: 5. The CDR3 extends over 12 amino acids. This CDR3 is CASSQLAGEGFF. CDR3 nucleotide sequence: TGTGCCAGCAGCCAACTAGCGGGAGAGGGATTCTTC.

This clone was observed a single time. The rearrangement joins TRBV5-1 to TRBJ2-7; 11 nucleotides agree with TRBD1. V gave up 3 bases and J gave up 3 bases; unmatched junction bases: 8. This CDR3 is built from 16 residues. Germline CDR1 and CDR2: SGHRS and YFSETQ. CDR3 protein: CASSSAPGTGGYEQYF. CDR3 nucleotide sequence: TGCGCCAGCAGCTCAGCCCCCGGGACAGGGGGCTACGAGCAGTACTTC.

The chain combines TRBV2 with TRBJ2-3, with D possibly being TRBD2 (7 bases). The CDR3 is 14 amino acids. Germline CDR1 reads SNHLY; CDR2 reads FYNNEI. Trimming cost V 11 bases and J 5 bases, with 20 bases left between them. DNA for the CDR3: TGTGCCGGGGGCCCCAGGGGAGGGAGAGATACGCAGTATTTT. It yields the protein CAGGPRGGRDTQYF.

This chain uses TRBV30 with TRBJ1-2, with a tentative D call TRBD1 (5 bases). CDR3 size: 13 residues. From germline, CDR1 is GTSNPN and CDR2 SVGIG (reference sequence). Deletions cut 2 bases from V and 7 bases from J, with 14 bases between. Here the CDR3 reads CAWSQTAWGGYTF. CDR3 in DNA: TGTGCCTGGAGTCAGACAGCCTGGGGTGGCTACACCTTC. Full variable domain (rest looked up from reference TRBV30 and TRBJ1-2): SQTIHQWPATLVQPVGSPLSLECTVEGTSNPNLYWYRQAAGRGLQLLFYSVGIGQISSEVPQNLSASRPQDRQFILSSKKLLLSDSGFYLCAWSQTAWGGYTFGSGTRLTVV.

The chain employs TRBV19 and TRBJ2-7; 7 bases line up with TRBD1. The CDR3 is 15 amino acids. Looked up from germline, CDR1 is LNHDA and CDR2 is SQIVND (reference sequence). J gave up 1 base and V 5 bases, and 8 bases lay outside the gene matches. CDR3 sequence (DNA): TGTGCCAGTAGTTCTGAGGGGGCCCAGTCCTACGAGCAGTACTTC. Amino acid sequence: CASSSEGAQSYEQYF.

V is TRBV19 and J is TRBJ2-7; TRBD2 is a possible D gene (6 bases). Germline CDR1 reads LNHDA; CDR2 reads SQIVND (reference sequence). The CDR3 length is 13 residues. Deletions cut 11 bases from V and 3 bases from J, with 17 bases between. CDR3 loop: CAPSGPLIYEQYF. The CDR3 DNA is TGTGCCCCCAGCGGGCCATTAATCTACGAGCAGTACTTC.

The rearrangement links TRBV9 to TRBJ1-6; possibly TRBD1 for D (6 bases). Germline V gives CDR1 SGDLS, CDR2 YYNGEE. Trimming took off 0 bases at V and 7 bases at J, with 17 bases between the two ends. The CDR3 length is 17 residues. CDR3 nucleotides: TGTGCCAGCAGCGTAGAGGCCACAGGGCCGGGAAATTCACCCCTCCACTTT. This sequence encodes CASSVEATGPGNSPLHF.

The chain links TRBV28 to TRBJ2-3, with TRBD1 matching over 11 bases. Germline values: CDR1 MDHEN, CDR2 SYDVKM. The CDR3 consists of 17 residues. Germline trimming cut 4 bases from V and 2 bases from J; bases unmatched to any gene: 8. CDR3 sequence: CASSSRGQGVNTDTQYF. CDR3 nucleotides: TGTGCCAGCAGTTCCCGGGGACAGGGGGTTAACACAGATACGCAGTATTTT. The full variable domain, with the rest looked up from reference TRBV28 and TRBJ2-3, is DVKVTQSSRYLVKRTGEKVFLECVQDMDHENMFWYRQDPGLGLRLIYFSYDVKMKEKGDIPEGYSVSREKKERFSLILESASTNQTSMYLCASSSRGQGVNTDTQYFGPGTRLTVL.

The chain has TRBV5-1 and TRBJ2-7, with D tentatively TRBD1 (5 bases). CDR3 size: 12 residues. The V and J ends lost 5 bases and 3 bases respectively, with 9 bases between them. Per the germline V gene, CDR1 is SGHRS and CDR2 is YFSETQ. DNA of the CDR3: TGCGCCAGCAGGACAGACGACTACGAGCAGTACTTC. The encoded protein is CASRTDDYEQYF.